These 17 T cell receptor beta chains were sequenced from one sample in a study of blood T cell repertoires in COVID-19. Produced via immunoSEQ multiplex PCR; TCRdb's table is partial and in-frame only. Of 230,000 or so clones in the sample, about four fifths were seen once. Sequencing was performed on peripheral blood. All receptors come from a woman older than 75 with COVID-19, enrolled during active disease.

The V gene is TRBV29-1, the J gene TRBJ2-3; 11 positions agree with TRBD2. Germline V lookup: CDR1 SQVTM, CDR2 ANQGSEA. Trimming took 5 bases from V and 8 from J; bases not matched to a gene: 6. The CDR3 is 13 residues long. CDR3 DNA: TGCAGCGTTTCCCTAGCGGGAGGAGGTACGCAGTATTTT. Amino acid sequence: CSVSLAGGGTQYF.

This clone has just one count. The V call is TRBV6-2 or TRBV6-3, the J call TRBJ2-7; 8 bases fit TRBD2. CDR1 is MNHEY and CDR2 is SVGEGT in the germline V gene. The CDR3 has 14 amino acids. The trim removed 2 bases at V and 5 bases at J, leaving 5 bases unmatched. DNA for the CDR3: TGTGCCAGCAGTTACGGGGCGGGAGGTCACGAGCAGTACTTC. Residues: CASSYGAGGHEQYF.

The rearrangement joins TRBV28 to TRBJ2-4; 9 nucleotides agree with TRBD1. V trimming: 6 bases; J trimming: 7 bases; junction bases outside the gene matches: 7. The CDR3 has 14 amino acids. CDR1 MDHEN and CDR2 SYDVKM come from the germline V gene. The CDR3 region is CASSPGQGKNIQYF. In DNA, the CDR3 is TGTGCCAGCAGCCCCGGACAGGGGAAGAACATTCAGTACTTC.

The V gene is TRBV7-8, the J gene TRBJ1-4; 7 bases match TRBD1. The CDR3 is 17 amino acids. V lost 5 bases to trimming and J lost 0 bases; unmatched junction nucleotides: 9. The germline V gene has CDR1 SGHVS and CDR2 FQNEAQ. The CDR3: CASSPRQGHATNEKLFF. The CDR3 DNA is TGTGCCAGCAGCCCCCGACAGGGCCATGCAACTAATGAAAAACTGTTTTTT.

CDR3 protein: CASSQGSGSPLHF. Written as DNA, the CDR3 is TGTGCCAGCAGCCAAGGATCAGGTTCACCCCTCCACTTT. The chain carries TRBV3-1 (or the pseudogene TRBV3-2) and TRBJ1-6; D call uncertain. Germline V CDR1 and CDR2: LGHDT, YNNKEL (reference sequence). The CDR3 has 13 residues. Deletions cut 1 base from V and 9 bases from J, with 7 bases between.

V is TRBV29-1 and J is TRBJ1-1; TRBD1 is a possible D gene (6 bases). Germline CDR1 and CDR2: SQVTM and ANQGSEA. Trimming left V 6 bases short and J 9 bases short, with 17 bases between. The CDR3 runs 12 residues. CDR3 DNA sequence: TGCAGCGTCACCGGGACATCGGTTAAAGCTTTCTTT. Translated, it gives CSVTGTSVKAFF. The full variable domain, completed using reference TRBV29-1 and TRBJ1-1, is SAVISQKPSRDICQRGTSLTIQCQVDSQVTMMFWYRQQPGQSLTLIATANQGSEATYESGFVIDKFPISRPNLTFSTLTVSNMSPEDSSIYLCSVTGTSVKAFFGQGTRLTVV.

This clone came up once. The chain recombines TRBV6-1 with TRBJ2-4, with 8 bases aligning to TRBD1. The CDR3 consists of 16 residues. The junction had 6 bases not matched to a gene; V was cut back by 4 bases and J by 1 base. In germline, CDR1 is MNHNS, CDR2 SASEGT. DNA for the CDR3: TGTGCCAGCAGTGGGGGACAGGTTTTGGCCAAAAACATTCAGTACTTC. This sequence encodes CASSGGQVLAKNIQYF.

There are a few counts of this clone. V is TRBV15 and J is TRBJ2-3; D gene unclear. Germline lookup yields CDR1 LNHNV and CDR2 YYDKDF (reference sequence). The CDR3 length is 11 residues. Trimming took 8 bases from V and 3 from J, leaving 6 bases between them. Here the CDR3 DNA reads TGTGCCACCGCCGGGACAGATACGCAGTATTTT. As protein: CATAGTDTQYF. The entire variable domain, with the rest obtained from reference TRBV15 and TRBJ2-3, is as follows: DAMVIQNPRYQVTQFGKPVTLSCSQTLNHNVMYWYQQKSSQAPKLLFHYYDKDFNNEADTPDNFQSRRPNTSFCFLDIRSPGLGDTAMYLCATAGTDTQYFGPGTRLTVL.

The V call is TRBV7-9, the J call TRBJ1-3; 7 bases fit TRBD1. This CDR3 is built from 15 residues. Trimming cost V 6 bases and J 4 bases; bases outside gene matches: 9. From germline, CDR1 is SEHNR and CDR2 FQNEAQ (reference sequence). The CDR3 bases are TGTGCCAGCAGTTTTCTAGACAGGGCAGGAAACACCATATATTTT. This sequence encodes CASSFLDRAGNTIYF. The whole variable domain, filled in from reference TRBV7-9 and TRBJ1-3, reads DTGVSQNPRHKITKRGQNVTFRCDPISEHNRLYWYRQTLGQGPEFLTYFQNEAQLEKSRLLSDRFSAERPKGSFSTLEIQRTEQGDSAMYLCASSFLDRAGNTIYFGEGSWLTVV.

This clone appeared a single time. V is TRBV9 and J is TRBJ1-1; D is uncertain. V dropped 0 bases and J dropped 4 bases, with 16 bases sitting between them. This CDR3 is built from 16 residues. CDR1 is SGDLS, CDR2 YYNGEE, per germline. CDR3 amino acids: CASSVVPGSLGTEAFF. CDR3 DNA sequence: TGTGCCAGCAGCGTAGTCCCGGGGAGCCTGGGCACTGAAGCTTTCTTT.

The CDR3 DNA reads as TGTGCCAGCTCGCTTACTGGGGCTCCGGAGGGTTACTACGAGCAGTACTTC. It translates to CASSLTGAPEGYYEQYF. The J gene is TRBJ2-7, the V gene TRBV18; D may be TRBD2 (6 bases). Germline CDR1 and CDR2: KGHSH and LQKENI. There are 17 residues in the CDR3. Deletions cut 6 bases from V and 3 bases from J, with 24 bases between.

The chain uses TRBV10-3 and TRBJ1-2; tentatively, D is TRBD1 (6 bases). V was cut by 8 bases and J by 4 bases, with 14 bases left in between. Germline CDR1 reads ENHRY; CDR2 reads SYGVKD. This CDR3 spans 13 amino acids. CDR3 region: CAIGDRPGYGYTF. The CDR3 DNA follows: TGTGCCATCGGCGACAGGCCCGGCTATGGCTACACCTTC.

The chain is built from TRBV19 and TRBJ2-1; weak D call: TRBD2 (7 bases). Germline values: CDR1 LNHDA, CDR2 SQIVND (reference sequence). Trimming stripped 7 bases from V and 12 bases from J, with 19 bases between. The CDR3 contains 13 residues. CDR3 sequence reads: CASMGGARRAQFF. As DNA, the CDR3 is TGTGCCAGTATGGGGGGGGCAAGAAGGGCGCAGTTCTTC.

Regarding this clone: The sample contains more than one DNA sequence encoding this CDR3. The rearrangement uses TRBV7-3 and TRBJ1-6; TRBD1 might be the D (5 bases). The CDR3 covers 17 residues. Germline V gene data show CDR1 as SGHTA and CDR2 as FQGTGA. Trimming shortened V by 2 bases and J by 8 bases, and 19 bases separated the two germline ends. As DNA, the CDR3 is TGTGCCAGCAGCTTACCCCGACAGTTAAGCGTCGATTCACCCCTCCACTTT. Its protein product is CASSLPRQLSVDSPLHF.

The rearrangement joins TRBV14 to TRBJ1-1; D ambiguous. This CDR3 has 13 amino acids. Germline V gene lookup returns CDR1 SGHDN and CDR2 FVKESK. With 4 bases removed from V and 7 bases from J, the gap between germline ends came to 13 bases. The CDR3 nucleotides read TGTGCCAGCAGCCGATCAAGCCGGTTTGAAGCTTTCTTT. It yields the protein CASSRSSRFEAFF.

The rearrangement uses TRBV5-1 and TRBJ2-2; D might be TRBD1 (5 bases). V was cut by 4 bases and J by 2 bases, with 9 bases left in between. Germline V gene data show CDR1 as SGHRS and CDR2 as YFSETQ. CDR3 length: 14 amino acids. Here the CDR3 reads CASSIDSNTGELFF. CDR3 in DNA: TGCGCCAGCAGCATAGACAGTAACACCGGGGAGCTGTTTTTT.

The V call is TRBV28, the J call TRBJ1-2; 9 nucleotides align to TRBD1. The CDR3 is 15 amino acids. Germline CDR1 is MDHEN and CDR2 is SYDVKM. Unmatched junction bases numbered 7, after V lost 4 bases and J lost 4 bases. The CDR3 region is CASSYRDRAIYGYTF. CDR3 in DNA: TGTGCCAGCAGTTACCGGGACAGGGCAATCTATGGCTACACCTTC.